These 17 T cell receptor beta chains were all obtained from the same sample, sequenced in a study of T-cell memory formation after mild COVID-19. Via MiXCR, TCRdb re-called the 5' RACE reads, giving one row per CDR3 protein. Of 200,000 to 250,000 distinct CDR3 sequences in the sample, around a tenth are singletons; the top ten hold roughly 21%. Sequencing was carried out using PBMCs or a T cell subset sorted from them (not recorded which). The receptors originated from a man between 18 and 35 years old who had mild COVID-19 (a few samples of this study predate the infection). Cell type and time point are not known.

The sample holds many counts of this clonotype. The chain is built from TRBV9 and TRBJ2-5, with TRBD1 matching over 9 bases. Germline values: CDR1 SGDLS, CDR2 YYNGEE. V lost 4 bases to trimming and J lost 4 bases; unmatched junction nucleotides: 5. CDR3 length: 14 residues. The CDR3 nucleotides read TGTGCCAGCAGCCCTGGGACAGGGAGAGAGACCCAGTACTTC. It encodes CASSPGTGRETQYF.

This rearrangement joins TRBV5-1 to TRBJ1-6; a weak D match, TRBD1 (5 bases). V shed 0 bases and J shed 10 bases, with 14 bases lying between them. The CDR3 has 15 residues. Germline CDR1 and CDR2: SGHRS and YFSETQ. CDR3: CASSLGTVGESPLHF. The CDR3 nucleotides read TGCGCCAGCAGCTTGGGGACGGTGGGGGAATCACCCCTCCACTTT.

This clonotype was seen more than once but under ten times. This chain links TRBV6-2 or TRBV6-3 with TRBJ2-7; no reliable D call. CDR3 length equals 13 residues. Trimming took off 8 bases at V and 0 bases at J, with 11 bases between the two ends. Germline values: CDR1 MNHEY, CDR2 SVGEGT. In DNA form, the CDR3 reads TGTGCCAGCTTTAAGGAAGGCTCCTACGAGCAGTACGTC. This translates into CASFKEGSYEQYV.

As for this clonotype: Sequence at one end of the junction differs from germline and may be a read error. The rearrangement links TRBV29-1 to TRBJ2-1, with TRBD2 as a possible D gene (6 bases). CDR1 is SQVTM, CDR2 ANQGSEA, per germline. The CDR3 has 11 amino acids. The CDR3 sequence: CSVEDPAGGIF. The CDR3 DNA reads as TGCAGCGTTGAAGATCCGGCAGGAGGGATCTTC.

The V gene is TRBV20-1, the J gene TRBJ1-1; D ambiguous. Germline V gene data show CDR1 as DFQATT and CDR2 as SNEGSKA (reference sequence). The V and J ends lost 0 bases and 6 bases respectively, with 8 bases between them. The CDR3 consists of 12 residues. CDR3 region: CSARESEAEAFF. The DNA of the CDR3 is TGCAGTGCTAGAGAATCTGAGGCTGAAGCTTTCTTT.

V and J are TRBV11-2 and TRBJ1-2; a weak D match, TRBD1 (6 bases). This CDR3 contains 16 residues. Trimming removed 6 bases at V and 0 bases at J, with 17 bases between. Germline V gene lookup returns CDR1 SGHAT and CDR2 FQNNGV. In DNA, the CDR3 is TGTGCCAGCAGAACCCTAACAGGGCGGACTAACTATGGCTACACCTTC. It specifies CASRTLTGRTNYGYTF.

This chain connects TRBV20-1 to TRBJ1-6; D call uncertain. V was cut by 0 bases and J by 0 bases, with 12 bases left in between. Germline assignment: CDR1 DFQATT and CDR2 SNEGSKA (reference sequence). CDR3 size: 17 residues. CDR3 sequence: CSARDPGTSSYNSPLHF. The CDR3 nucleotides are TGCAGTGCTAGAGATCCGGGAACCAGCTCCTATAATTCACCCCTCCACTTT.

The rearrangement joins TRBV18 to TRBJ1-5, with 7 bases that match TRBD1. V gave up 3 bases and J gave up 5 bases; unmatched junction bases: 1. This CDR3 is 13 amino acids long. Germline V gene sequence: CDR1 KGHSH, CDR2 LQKENI. For the CDR3, the DNA is TGTGCCAGCTCACCGGACAGGTATCAGCCCCAGCATTTT. Residues: CASSPDRYQPQHF.

The CDR3 is CASSSGSREEAFF. CDR3 nucleotides: TGCGCCAGCAGCTCCGGGAGCCGGGAGGAAGCTTTCTTT. This sequence joins TRBV5-1 and TRBJ1-1; the D is unclear. The CDR3 consists of 13 residues. With 3 bases removed from V and 8 bases from J, the gap between germline ends came to 14 bases. Per the germline V gene, CDR1 is SGHRS and CDR2 is YFSETQ.

The chain has TRBV4-1 and TRBJ2-3; TRBD2 aligns across 8 bases. The V gene end was trimmed by 4 bases and the J gene end by 1 base; junction bases not matched to a gene: 7. This CDR3 has 16 amino acids. Per the germline V gene, CDR1 is MGHRA and CDR2 is YSYEKL. CDR3 sequence (DNA): TGCGCCAGCAGCCTACTCCGAGCGGGAGGCACAGATACGCAGTATTTT. This codes for CASSLLRAGGTDTQYF.

CDR3 DNA sequence: TGCAGCGTTGCTATAATGGGTTCAGGACAGCAAGAGACCCAGTACTTC. Translated, it gives CSVAIMGSGQQETQYF. The chain combines TRBV29-1 with TRBJ2-5; D may be TRBD1 (6 bases). The CDR3 contains 16 residues. The ends were cut back, 4 bases at V and 2 bases at J, with 20 bases in the middle. The V gene's germline CDR1 is SQVTM and CDR2 ANQGSEA.

About this clonotype itself: Sequence at one end of the junction differs from germline and may be a read error. The chain joins TRBV4-1 to TRBJ2-5, with 7 bases that match TRBD1. Germline assignment: CDR1 MGHRA and CDR2 YSYEKL. The CDR3 sequence is 13 residues long. The CDR3, as DNA: TGCGCCGGCAGCCAAGACAGGGATGAGACCCAGTACTTC. It yields the protein CAGSQDRDETQYF.

This clonotype was found a few times. The chain has TRBV4-1 and TRBJ2-3; unclear D gene. Germline V gene lookup returns CDR1 MGHRA and CDR2 YSYEKL. The length of the CDR3 is 13 residues. The ends were cut back, 0 bases at V and 7 bases at J, with 8 bases in the middle. CDR3 nucleotides: TGCGCCAGCAGCCAAGAAGACGGATATACGCAGTATTTT. This sequence encodes CASSQEDGYTQYF.

This clonotype was seen more than once but under ten times. The chain is built from TRBV27 and TRBJ2-5, with D unclear. The V and J ends lost 1 base and 4 bases respectively, with 7 bases between them. Germline CDR1 is MNHEY and CDR2 is SMNVEV (reference sequence). This CDR3 has 13 amino acids. CDR3 bases: TGTGCCAGCAGTTTATTAGGCCCAGAGACCCAGTACTTC. Translation: CASSLLGPETQYF.

This clonotype has ten or more counts. V usage is TRBV5-6 and J usage is TRBJ2-5; TRBD2 agrees at 7 bases. The CDR3 is made up of 15 amino acids. V gave up 2 bases and J gave up 0 bases; unmatched junction bases: 4. CDR1 is SGHDT and CDR2 is YYEEEE in the germline V gene. Written as DNA, the CDR3 is TGTGCCAGCAGCTTAAACGGGGGGTACCAAGAGACCCAGTACTTC. Its protein is CASSLNGGYQETQYF.

This clonotype was found many times. The chain joins TRBV7-2 to TRBJ1-2; D gene unclear. The V end was cut by 2 bases, the J end by 2 bases, with 6 bases between. Germline V gene sequence: CDR1 SGHTA, CDR2 FQGNSA. The CDR3 is 13 amino acids. CDR3 sequence (DNA): TGTGCCAGCAGCTTAAGGCAGAACTATGGCTACACCTTC. Translation: CASSLRQNYGYTF.

This clonotype showed up just a few times. CDR3 sequence: CASSPEGGSGNTIYF. The CDR3 nucleotides are TGTGCCAGCAGCCCTGAAGGGGGCTCTGGAAACACCATATATTTT. The gene calls are TRBV9 and TRBJ1-3; possible D gene TRBD1, 6 bases. Germline V lookup: CDR1 SGDLS, CDR2 YYNGEE. Trimming stripped 4 bases from V and 0 bases from J, with 11 bases between. The CDR3 extends over 15 amino acids.